This T cell receptor beta chain appears in the sequencing data of a study of cytomegalovirus exposure and HLA in healthy donors. Whole-study context: Unique TCR beta sequences numbering approximately 120 million came from about 179 million T cells in an earlier analysis. The study, taken as a whole, reports: In vitro checks showed that a few CMV-associated chains really do target CMV antigens. Analysis was performed later, and it showed HLA-associated TCR beta chains to be more clonally expanded than equally common others.

PCR was performed using 60 Vbeta and 13 Jbeta primers. Libraries were prepared by immunoSEQ multiplex PCR; TCRdb keeps only in-frame clonotypes and omits some of them. The data contain 100,000 or so clones, 75% to 85% of them seen just once; the ten biggest clones take up roughly 6%. CDR1 and CDR2 (germline): MNHEY, SVGAGI. This CDR3 is built from 14 residues. The V gene lost 0 bases and the J gene lost 5 bases, with 8 bases spanning the gap. For this clone: Its antigen is still unknown.

The V and J genes are TRBV6-5 and TRBJ2-1; no definite D call. The source of this sequence is a man younger than 35 in good health and CMV-seronegative. The source material was PBMCs. The CDR3 here is CASSYSESHNEQFF. The DNA for the CDR3 is TGTGCCAGCAGTTACTCGGAGTCCCACAATGAGCAGTTCTTC.